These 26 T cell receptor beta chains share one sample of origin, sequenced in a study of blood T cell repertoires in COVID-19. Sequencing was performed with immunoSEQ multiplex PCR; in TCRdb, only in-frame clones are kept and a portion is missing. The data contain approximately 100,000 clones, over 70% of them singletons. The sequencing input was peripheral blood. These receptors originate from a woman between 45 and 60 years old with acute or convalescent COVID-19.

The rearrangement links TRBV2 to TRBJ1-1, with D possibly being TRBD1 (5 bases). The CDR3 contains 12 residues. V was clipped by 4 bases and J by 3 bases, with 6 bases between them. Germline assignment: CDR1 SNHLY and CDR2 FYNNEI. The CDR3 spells CASSAGHTEAFF. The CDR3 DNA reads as TGTGCCAGCAGTGCAGGGCACACTGAAGCTTTCTTT.

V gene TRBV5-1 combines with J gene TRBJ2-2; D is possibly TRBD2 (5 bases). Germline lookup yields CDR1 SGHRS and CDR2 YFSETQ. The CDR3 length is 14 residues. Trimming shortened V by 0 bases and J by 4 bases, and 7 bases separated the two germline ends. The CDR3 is CASSLDGGTGELFF. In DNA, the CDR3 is TGCGCCAGCAGCTTGGATGGAGGCACCGGGGAGCTGTTTTTT.

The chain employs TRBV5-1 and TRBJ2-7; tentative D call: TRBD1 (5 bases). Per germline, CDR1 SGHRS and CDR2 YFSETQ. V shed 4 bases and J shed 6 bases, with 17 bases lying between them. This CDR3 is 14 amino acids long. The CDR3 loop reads CASSDQGMQGEQYF. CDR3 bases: TGCGCCAGCAGCGACCAGGGAATGCAGGGCGAGCAGTACTTC.

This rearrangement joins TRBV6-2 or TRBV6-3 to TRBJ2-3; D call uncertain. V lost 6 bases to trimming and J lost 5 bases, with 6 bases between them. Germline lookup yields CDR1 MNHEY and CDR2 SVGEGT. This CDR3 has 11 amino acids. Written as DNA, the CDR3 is TGTGCCAGCAGCCCTCTAGATACGCAGTATTTT. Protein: CASSPLDTQYF.

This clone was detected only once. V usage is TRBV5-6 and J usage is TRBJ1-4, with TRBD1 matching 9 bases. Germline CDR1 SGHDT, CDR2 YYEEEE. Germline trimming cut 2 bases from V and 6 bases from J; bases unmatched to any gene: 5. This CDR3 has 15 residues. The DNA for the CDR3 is TGTGCCAGCAGCTTCACAGGGGGCTTCGATGAAAAACTGTTTTTT. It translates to CASSFTGGFDEKLFF.

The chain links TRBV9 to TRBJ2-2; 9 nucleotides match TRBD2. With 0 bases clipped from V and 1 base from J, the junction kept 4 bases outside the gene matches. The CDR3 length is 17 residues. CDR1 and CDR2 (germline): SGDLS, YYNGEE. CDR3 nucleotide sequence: TGTGCCAGCAGCGTAGGAGGGACTAGCCTGAACACCGGGGAGCTGTTTTTT. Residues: CASSVGGTSLNTGELFF.

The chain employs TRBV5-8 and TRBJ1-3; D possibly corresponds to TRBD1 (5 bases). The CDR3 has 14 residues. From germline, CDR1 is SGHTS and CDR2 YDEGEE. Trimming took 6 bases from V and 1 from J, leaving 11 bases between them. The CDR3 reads CASTRGGSGNTIYF. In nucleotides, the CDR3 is TGTGCCAGCACCCGGGGGGGTTCTGGAAACACCATATATTTT.

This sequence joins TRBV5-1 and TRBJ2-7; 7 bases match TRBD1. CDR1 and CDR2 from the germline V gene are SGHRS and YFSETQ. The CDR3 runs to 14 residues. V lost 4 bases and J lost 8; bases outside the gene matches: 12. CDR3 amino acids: CASSPPGQRGQQYF. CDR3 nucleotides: TGCGCCAGCAGCCCACCGGGACAGAGGGGTCAGCAGTACTTC.

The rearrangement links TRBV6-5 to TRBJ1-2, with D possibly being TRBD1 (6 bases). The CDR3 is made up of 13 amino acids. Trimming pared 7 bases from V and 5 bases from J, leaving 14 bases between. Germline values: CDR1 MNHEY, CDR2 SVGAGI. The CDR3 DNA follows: TGTGCCAGCAATCTAGGGACAAATTATGGCTACACCTTC. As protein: CASNLGTNYGYTF.

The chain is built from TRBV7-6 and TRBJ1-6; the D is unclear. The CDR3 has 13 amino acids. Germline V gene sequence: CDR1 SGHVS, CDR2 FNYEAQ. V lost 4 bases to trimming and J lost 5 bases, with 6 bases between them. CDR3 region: CASSSQNNSPLHF. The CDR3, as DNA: TGTGCCAGCAGCTCCCAAAATAATTCACCCCTCCACTTT. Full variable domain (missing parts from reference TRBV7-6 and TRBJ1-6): GAGVSQSPRYKVTKRGQDVALRCDPISGHVSLYWYRQALGQGPEFLTYFNYEAQQDKSGLPNDRFSAERPEGSISTLTIQRTEQRDSAMYRCASSSQNNSPLHFGNGTRLTVT.

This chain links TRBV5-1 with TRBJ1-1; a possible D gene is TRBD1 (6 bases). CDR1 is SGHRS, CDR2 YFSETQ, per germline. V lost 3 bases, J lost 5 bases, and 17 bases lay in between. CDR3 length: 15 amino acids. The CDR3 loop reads CASSSVAGGGTEAFF. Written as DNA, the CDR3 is TGCGCCAGCAGCTCAGTAGCGGGGGGCGGAACTGAAGCTTTCTTT.

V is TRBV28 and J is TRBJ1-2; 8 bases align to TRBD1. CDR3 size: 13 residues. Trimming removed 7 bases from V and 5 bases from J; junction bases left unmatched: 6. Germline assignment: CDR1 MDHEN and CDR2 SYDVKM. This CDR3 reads CASNTGGVYGYTF. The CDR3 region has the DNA TGTGCCAGCAATACAGGGGGGGTATATGGCTACACCTTC.

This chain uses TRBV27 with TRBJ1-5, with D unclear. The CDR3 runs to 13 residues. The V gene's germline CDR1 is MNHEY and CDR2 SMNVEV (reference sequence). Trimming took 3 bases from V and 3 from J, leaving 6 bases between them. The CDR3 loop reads CASSLRFNQPQHF. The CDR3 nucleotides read TGTGCCAGCAGTTTGCGGTTCAATCAGCCCCAGCATTTT.

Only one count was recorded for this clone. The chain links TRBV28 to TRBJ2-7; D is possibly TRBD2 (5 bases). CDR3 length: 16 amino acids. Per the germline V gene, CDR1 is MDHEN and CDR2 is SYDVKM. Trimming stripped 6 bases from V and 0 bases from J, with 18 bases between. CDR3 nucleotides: TGTGCCAGCAGCGCCGCGAGCGGAGGAAACTCCTACGAGCAGTACTTC. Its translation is CASSAASGGNSYEQYF. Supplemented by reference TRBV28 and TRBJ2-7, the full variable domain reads DVKVTQSSRYLVKRTGEKVFLECVQDMDHENMFWYRQDPGLGLRLIYFSYDVKMKEKGDIPEGYSVSREKKERFSLILESASTNQTSMYLCASSAASGGNSYEQYFGPGTRLTVT.

DNA of the CDR3: TGCGCCAGCAGCGCCCAGGAGGCGAACACTGAAGCTTTCTTT. Its translation is CASSAQEANTEAFF. The genes are TRBV5-1 and TRBJ1-1; D is unclear. CDR3 size: 14 residues. Germline V gene sequence: CDR1 SGHRS, CDR2 YFSETQ. Trimming shortened V by 4 bases and J by 1 base, and 11 bases separated the two germline ends.

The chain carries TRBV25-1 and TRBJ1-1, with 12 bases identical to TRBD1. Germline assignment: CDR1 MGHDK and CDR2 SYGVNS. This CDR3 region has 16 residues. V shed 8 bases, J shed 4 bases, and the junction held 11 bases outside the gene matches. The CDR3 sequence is CASVSGTGGWGTEAFF. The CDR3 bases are TGTGCCAGCGTTTCCGGGACAGGGGGCTGGGGCACTGAAGCTTTCTTT. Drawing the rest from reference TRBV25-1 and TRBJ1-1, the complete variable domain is EADIYQTPRYLVIGTGKKITLECSQTMGHDKMYWYQQDPGMELHLIHYSYGVNSTEKGDLSSESTVSRIRTEHFPLTLESARPSHTSQYLCASVSGTGGWGTEAFFGQGTRLTVV.

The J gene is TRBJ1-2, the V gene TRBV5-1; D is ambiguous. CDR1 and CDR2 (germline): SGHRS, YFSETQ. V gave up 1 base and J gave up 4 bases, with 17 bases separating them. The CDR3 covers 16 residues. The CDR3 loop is CASSLRTAAQLYGYTF. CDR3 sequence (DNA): TGCGCCAGCAGCTTGCGTACCGCGGCCCAACTCTATGGCTACACCTTC.

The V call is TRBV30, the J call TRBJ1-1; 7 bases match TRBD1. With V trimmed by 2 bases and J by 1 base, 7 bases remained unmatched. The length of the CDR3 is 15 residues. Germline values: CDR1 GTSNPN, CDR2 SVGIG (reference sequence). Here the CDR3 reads CAWSKGGWKNTEAFF. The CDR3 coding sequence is TGTGCCTGGAGTAAAGGGGGCTGGAAGAACACTGAAGCTTTCTTT.

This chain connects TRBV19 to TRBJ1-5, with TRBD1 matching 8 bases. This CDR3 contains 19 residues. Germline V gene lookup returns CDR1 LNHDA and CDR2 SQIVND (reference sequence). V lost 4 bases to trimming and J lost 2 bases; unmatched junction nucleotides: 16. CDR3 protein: CASSTRRTGKGYGNQPQHF. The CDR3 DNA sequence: TGTGCCAGTAGTACGAGGCGGACAGGGAAAGGATATGGCAATCAGCCCCAGCATTTT. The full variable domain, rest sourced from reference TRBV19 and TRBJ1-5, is DGGITQSPKYLFRKEGQNVTLSCEQNLNHDAMYWYRQDPGQGLRLIYYSQIVNDFQKGDIAEGYSVSREKKESFPLTVTSAQKNPTAFYLCASSTRRTGKGYGNQPQHFGDGTRLSIL.

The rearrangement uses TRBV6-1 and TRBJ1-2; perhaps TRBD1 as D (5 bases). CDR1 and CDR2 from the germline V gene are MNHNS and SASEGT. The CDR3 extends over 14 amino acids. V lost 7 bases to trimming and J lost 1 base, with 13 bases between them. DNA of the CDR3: TGTGCCAGCATTCCTCTCCAGGGTAACTATGGCTACACCTTC. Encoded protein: CASIPLQGNYGYTF.

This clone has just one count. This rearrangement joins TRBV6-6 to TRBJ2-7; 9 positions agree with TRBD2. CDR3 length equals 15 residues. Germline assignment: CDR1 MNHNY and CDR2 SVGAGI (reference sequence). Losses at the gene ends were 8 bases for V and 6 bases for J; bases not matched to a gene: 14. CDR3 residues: CASSSPGIAGVEQYF. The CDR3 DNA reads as TGTGCCAGCTCTAGTCCGGGGATAGCGGGGGTCGAGCAGTACTTC.

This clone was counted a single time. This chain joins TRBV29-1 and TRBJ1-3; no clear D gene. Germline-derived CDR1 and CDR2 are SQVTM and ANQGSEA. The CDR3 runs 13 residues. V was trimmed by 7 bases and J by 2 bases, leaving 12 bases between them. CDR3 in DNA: TGCAGCGCCCTTTCGGGTCCTGGAAACACCATATATTTT. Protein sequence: CSALSGPGNTIYF.

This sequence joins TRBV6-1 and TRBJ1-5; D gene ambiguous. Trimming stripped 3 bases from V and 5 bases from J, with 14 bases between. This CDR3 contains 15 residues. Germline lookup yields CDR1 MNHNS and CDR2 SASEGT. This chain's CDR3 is CASSDKAEGYQPQHF. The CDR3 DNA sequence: TGTGCCAGCAGTGACAAAGCGGAAGGCTATCAGCCCCAGCATTTT.

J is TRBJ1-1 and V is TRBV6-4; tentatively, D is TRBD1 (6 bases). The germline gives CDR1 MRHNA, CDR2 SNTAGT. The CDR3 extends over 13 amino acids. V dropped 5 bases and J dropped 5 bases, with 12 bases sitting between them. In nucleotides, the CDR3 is TGTGCCAGCAGTTTCGGACAGCAGACTGAAGCTTTCTTT. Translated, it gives CASSFGQQTEAFF.

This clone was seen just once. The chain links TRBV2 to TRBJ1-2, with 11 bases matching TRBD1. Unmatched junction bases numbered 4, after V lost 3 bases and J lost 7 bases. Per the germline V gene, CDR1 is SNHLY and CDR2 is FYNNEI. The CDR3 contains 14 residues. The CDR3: CASSDGTGGVGYTF. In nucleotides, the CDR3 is TGTGCCAGCAGTGATGGGACAGGGGGTGTTGGCTACACCTTC.

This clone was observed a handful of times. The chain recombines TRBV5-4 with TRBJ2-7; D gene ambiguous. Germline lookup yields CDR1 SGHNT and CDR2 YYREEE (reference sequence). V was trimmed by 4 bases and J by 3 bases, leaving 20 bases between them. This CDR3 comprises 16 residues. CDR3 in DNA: TGTGCCAGCAGCGGGTACGGAAACATGGAGAACTACGAGCAGTACTTC. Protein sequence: CASSGYGNMENYEQYF.